The 24 T cell receptor beta chains below come from one sample, sequenced in a study of blood T cell repertoires in COVID-19. The repertoire was sequenced with immunoSEQ multiplex PCR; TCRdb's copy has only in-frame clones and lacks some. Found here are 56,000 or so clones, roughly 89% of them singletons; the top ten hold under 45%. Sample: peripheral blood. These TCRs come from a woman in her sixties or seventies with COVID-19, enrolled during active disease.

V is TRBV3-1 (or the pseudogene TRBV3-2) and J is TRBJ2-3; 7 bases align to TRBD2. The CDR3 is 16 residues long. V was clipped by 4 bases and J by 0 bases; unmatched bases: 7. The V gene's germline CDR1 is LGHDT and CDR2 YNNKEL (reference sequence). The CDR3 spells CASSRRLAESTDTQYF. CDR3 in DNA: TGTGCCAGCAGCCGCAGACTAGCAGAGAGCACAGATACGCAGTATTTT.

J is TRBJ1-2 and V is TRBV19, with 8 bases that match TRBD1. The junction had 12 bases not matched to a gene; V was cut back by 10 bases and J by 2 bases. From germline, CDR1 is LNHDA and CDR2 SQIVND (reference sequence). This CDR3 has 15 amino acids. The CDR3 DNA reads TGTGCCACCAGACAGGGGAGCGGTACAAACTATGGCTACACCTTC. It encodes CATRQGSGTNYGYTF.

This chain uses TRBV7-2 with TRBJ2-2; D unresolved. The CDR3 is 14 amino acids. Germline loops: CDR1 SGHTA, CDR2 FQGNSA. Deletions cut 6 bases from V and 1 base from J, with 9 bases between. The CDR3 loop is CASRWLQNTGELFF. CDR3 nucleotides: TGTGCCAGCAGGTGGCTCCAGAACACCGGGGAGCTGTTTTTT.

The rearrangement uses TRBV19 and TRBJ2-3; D remains unclear. CDR1 and CDR2 (germline): LNHDA, SQIVND (reference sequence). With 5 bases removed from V and 4 bases from J, the gap between germline ends came to 10 bases. The CDR3 is 13 residues long. The CDR3 loop is CASSPQASDTQYF. The CDR3, as DNA: TGTGCCAGTAGTCCCCAGGCCTCAGATACGCAGTATTTT.

V is TRBV7-9 and J is TRBJ2-7; 8 bases agree with TRBD1. Germline V gives CDR1 SEHNR, CDR2 FQNEAQ (reference sequence). With V trimmed by 5 bases and J by 2 bases, 5 bases remained unmatched. CDR3 size: 14 residues. Written as DNA, the CDR3 is TGTGCCAGCAGCCTGACAGGGGATCCCTACGAGCAGTACTTC. The encoded protein is CASSLTGDPYEQYF.

The rearrangement links TRBV19 to TRBJ1-1; D is undetermined. From germline, CDR1 is LNHDA and CDR2 SQIVND (reference sequence). V shed 5 bases and J shed 4 bases, with 11 bases lying between them. This CDR3 spans 13 amino acids. The CDR3 DNA follows: TGTGCCAGTAGTGCGTTGGGAGGCACTGAAGCTTTCTTT. This sequence encodes CASSALGGTEAFF.

The chain combines TRBV7-2 with TRBJ1-6; D may be TRBD1 (5 bases). CDR1 and CDR2 (germline): SGHTA, FQGNSA. V was trimmed by 4 bases and J by 5 bases, leaving 9 bases between them. This CDR3 contains 14 residues. As DNA, the CDR3 is TGTGCCAGCAGCTGGCGGGGGGATAATTCACCCCTCCACTTT. Amino acid sequence: CASSWRGDNSPLHF.

The chain is built from TRBV9 and TRBJ2-3, with D uncertain. Germline loops: CDR1 SGDLS, CDR2 YYNGEE. CDR3 size: 14 residues. The ends were cut back, 0 bases at V and 2 bases at J, with 7 bases in the middle. The CDR3 is CASSVDGFTDTQYF. DNA for the CDR3: TGTGCCAGCAGCGTAGACGGGTTCACAGATACGCAGTATTTT.

The chain links TRBV7-9 to TRBJ1-6; TRBD1 matches 7 bases. The ends lost 5 bases at V and 9 bases at J; junction bases unmatched: 10. The germline gives CDR1 SEHNR, CDR2 FQNEAQ (reference sequence). The CDR3 length is 15 residues. The CDR3 coding sequence is TGTGCCAGCAGCATGAACAGGGGCGCTGGTTCACCCCTCCACTTT. Encoded protein: CASSMNRGAGSPLHF.

The CDR3 DNA is TGCAGCGGCCGGGACAGGGGGCTCACCGGGGAGCTGTTTTTT. It codes for CSGRDRGLTGELFF. The chain is built from TRBV29-1 and TRBJ2-2; 12 bases are shared with TRBD1. J was trimmed by 4 bases and V by 7 bases; bases with no gene match: 4. The CDR3 consists of 14 residues. The germline CDR1 and CDR2 sequences are SQVTM and ANQGSEA.

The chain recombines TRBV25-1 with TRBJ2-1; 7 bases are shared with TRBD1. Losses at the gene ends were 5 bases for V and 0 bases for J; bases not matched to a gene: 10. Germline V gene sequence: CDR1 MGHDK, CDR2 SYGVNS. The CDR3 covers 17 residues. The CDR3 loop reads CASSPNTGVSSYNEQFF. The CDR3 region has the DNA TGTGCCAGCAGTCCTAATACAGGGGTCAGCTCCTACAATGAGCAGTTCTTC.

The V call is TRBV7-9, the J call TRBJ2-1; perhaps TRBD1 as D (6 bases). Germline V gene sequence: CDR1 SEHNR, CDR2 FQNEAQ (reference sequence). The CDR3 has 13 residues. V lost 11 bases, J lost 1 base, and 12 bases lay in between. The CDR3 here is CAAWGPSYNEQFF. CDR3 coding DNA: TGTGCCGCATGGGGGCCGTCCTACAATGAGCAGTTCTTC.

The rearrangement uses TRBV7-2 and TRBJ2-1; TRBD2 matches at 10 bases. The CDR3 length is 17 residues. Per germline, CDR1 SGHTA and CDR2 FQGNSA. With 3 bases clipped from V and 5 bases from J, the junction kept 10 bases outside the gene matches. In DNA form, the CDR3 reads TGTGCCAGCAGCTTGGCCTTAGCGGGAGGTTTAAACAATGAGCAGTTCTTC. Translating it yields CASSLALAGGLNNEQFF.

V usage is TRBV9 and J usage is TRBJ2-2, with D hard to call. This CDR3 comprises 13 residues. Deletions cut 0 bases from V and 6 bases from J, with 6 bases between. Germline V gives CDR1 SGDLS, CDR2 YYNGEE. CDR3: CASSVVAAGELFF. The CDR3 bases are TGTGCCAGCAGCGTAGTAGCAGCCGGGGAGCTGTTTTTT.

V gene TRBV18 combines with J gene TRBJ2-5; no clear D. The CDR3 covers 13 residues. The germline V and J ends were trimmed by 2 bases and 4 bases, with 8 bases remaining between them. The germline V gene encodes CDR1 KGHSH and CDR2 LQKENI. The CDR3 reads CASSPYAGETQYF. The DNA for the CDR3 is TGTGCCAGCTCACCATACGCCGGAGAGACCCAGTACTTC.

The genes are TRBV6-5 and TRBJ2-1; the match to TRBD2 covers 7 bases. This CDR3 has 15 amino acids. Germline CDR1 and CDR2: MNHEY and SVGAGI. V lost 0 bases, J lost 9 bases, and 8 bases stayed unmatched. The CDR3 DNA reads TGTGCCAGCAGTTACTCTGTGGGAGGGGAACCTGAGCAGTTCTTC. Translating gives CASSYSVGGEPEQFF.

The CDR3 spells CASSIGQGASGYEQYF. Written as DNA, the CDR3 is TGTGCCAGCAGCATAGGACAGGGGGCGTCTGGGTACGAGCAGTACTTC. The rearrangement links TRBV7-2 to TRBJ2-7; TRBD1 matches at 11 bases. The CDR3 has 16 amino acids. J lost 4 bases, V lost 5 bases, and 10 bases had no gene match. Germline CDR1 is SGHTA and CDR2 is FQGNSA.

The chain uses TRBV29-1 and TRBJ2-6; 7 nucleotides align to TRBD1. CDR3 length: 18 residues. V shed 2 bases and J 0 bases; nucleotides not matched to a gene: 10. In germline, CDR1 is SQVTM, CDR2 ANQGSEA. In nucleotides, the CDR3 is TGCAGCGTTGAAACCGACAGGGACACCAGCTCTGGGGCCAACGTCCTGACTTTC. It specifies CSVETDRDTSSGANVLTF.

This clone was recorded once. CDR3 bases: TGTGCCAGCAGCCTGAGGGGGTCACCGTACAATGAGCAGTTCTTC. Its translation is CASSLRGSPYNEQFF. V gene TRBV9 combines with J gene TRBJ2-1, with TRBD1 as a possible D gene (6 bases). The CDR3 spans 15 residues. Germline values: CDR1 SGDLS, CDR2 YYNGEE. The germline V and J ends were trimmed by 4 bases and 4 bases, with 15 bases remaining between them.

The V call is TRBV10-3, the J call TRBJ2-1; the match to TRBD2 covers 13 bases. Trimming removed 0 bases from V and 2 bases from J; junction bases left unmatched: 7. Germline CDR1 and CDR2: ENHRY and SYGVKD. This CDR3 has 19 residues. The CDR3 sequence is CAISESWGLAGKTYNEQFF. For the CDR3, the DNA is TGTGCCATCAGTGAGTCGTGGGGACTAGCGGGAAAGACCTACAATGAGCAGTTCTTC.

This clone was detected only once. CDR3 nucleotides: TGCGCCAGCAGCCAAGATCCCGCGACAATCTCCGGGGAGCTGTTTTTT. Amino acid sequence: CASSQDPATISGELFF. V is TRBV4-3 and J is TRBJ2-2; D call uncertain. The germline gives CDR1 LGHNA, CDR2 YSLEER. Trimming took off 0 bases at V and 6 bases at J, with 14 bases between the two ends. The CDR3 is made up of 16 amino acids.

The rearrangement joins TRBV9 to TRBJ1-2; the D is unclear. Per germline, CDR1 SGDLS and CDR2 YYNGEE. The CDR3 is made up of 11 amino acids. V lost 4 bases and J lost 4, with 5 bases in between. CDR3 amino acids: CASSPGYGYTF. CDR3 nucleotide sequence: TGTGCCAGCAGCCCGGGCTATGGCTACACCTTC.

The V call is TRBV19, the J call TRBJ2-3; the match to TRBD2 covers 9 bases. V dropped 5 bases and J dropped 0; count of bases not matched to a gene: 6. This CDR3 contains 16 residues. CDR1 and CDR2 (germline): LNHDA, SQIVND (reference sequence). CDR3 sequence (DNA): TGTGCCAGTAGTTCCATAGCGGGAGTGAGCACAGATACGCAGTATTTT. Its translation: CASSSIAGVSTDTQYF.

The V and J genes are TRBV4-2 and TRBJ1-2; maybe TRBD1 (5 bases). Trimming took off 0 bases at V and 5 bases at J, with 19 bases between the two ends. Germline V CDR1 and CDR2: LGHNA, YNFKEQ. The CDR3 contains 17 residues. The CDR3 spells CASSQDTRVDPGYGYTF. In DNA form, the CDR3 reads TGTGCCAGCAGCCAAGATACCAGGGTAGATCCTGGGTATGGCTACACCTTC.